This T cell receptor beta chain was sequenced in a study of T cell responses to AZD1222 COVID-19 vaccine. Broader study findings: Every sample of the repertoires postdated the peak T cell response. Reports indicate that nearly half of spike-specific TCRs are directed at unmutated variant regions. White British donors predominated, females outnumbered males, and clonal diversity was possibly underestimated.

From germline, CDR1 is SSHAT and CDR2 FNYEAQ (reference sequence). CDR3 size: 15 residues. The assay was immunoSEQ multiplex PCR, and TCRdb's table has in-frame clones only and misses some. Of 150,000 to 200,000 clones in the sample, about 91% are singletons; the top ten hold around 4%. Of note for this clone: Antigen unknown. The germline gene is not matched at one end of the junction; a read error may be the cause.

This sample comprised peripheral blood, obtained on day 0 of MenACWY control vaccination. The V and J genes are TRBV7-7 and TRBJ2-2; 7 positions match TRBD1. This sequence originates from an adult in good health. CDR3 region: CASSFGQANTGELFF. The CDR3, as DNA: TGTGCTAGCAGCTTCGGACAGGCGAACACCGGGGAGCTGTTTTTT.